A selection of T cell receptor beta chains follows, all from one sample in a study of T cells after yellow fever vaccination. TCRdb processed the 5' RACE reads anew with MiXCR; each CDR3 protein has one entry. The sample lists about 200,000 distinct CDR3 sequences, under 3.5% occurring once. The sequencing used CD4+ T cells sorted from PBMCs, collected 10 days after the yellow fever booster vaccination. The receptors were gathered from a man younger than 35 who received the YFV17D yellow fever vaccine. Both conserved end residues are trimmed from each CDR3.

v_call cdr3_aa
TRBV12-3/TRBV12-4 ASSSASWGRSMRTEAF
TRBV7-2 ASSSPPPSSYNEQF
TRBV6-5 ASSRGTRNTDTQY
TRBV10-3 AISGRSGGSYEQY
TRBV7-2 ASSPRQGYNEQF
TRBV29-1 SGGLGLAKDTGELF
TRBV5-1 ASSRGQEGYGYT
TRBV20-1 SARRTSGGQETQY
TRBV2 ASMVGVGGVDEQF
TRBV12-5 ASGLGGGAPEDTQY
TRBV7-2 ASSPRTGGPAIY
TRBV11-2 ASRRGTEETQY
TRBV18 ASSPLPLTSIAGELF
TRBV4-1 ASSQAGTGGAYNSPLH
TRBV20-1 SANNRGGEEKLF
TRBV5-1 ASSLRGRTEAF
TRBV4-2 ASSQDLYGGTDTQY
TRBV27 ASSLSPALSSWT
TRBV5-1 ASSLGGYLAKNIQY
TRBV29-1 SVHGGAGETQY
TRBV9 ASSVRGGLDSPLH
TRBV12-3/TRBV12-4 ASSRSGQVGNTIY
TRBV7-2 ASSLGQLYEQY
TRBV6-4 ASSDPEDTEAF
TRBV29-1 SVPKRGVRYNEQF
TRBV5-1 ASSLVGTGVADEQF
TRBV4-3 ASSQDAFSNLPLH
TRBV5-5 ASSREGTSGEQF
TRBV7-9 ASRNRRAAADTQY
TRBV4-1 ASSPYWGPRSGELF
TRBV27 ASSISPVRSNQPQH
TRBV6-6 ASRGKGGGGTDTQY
TRBV5-1 ASSPPGGSYNEQF
TRBV7-3 ASGPGQGYNEQF
TRBV6-1 ASRPQGTSTEAF
TRBV5-4 ASSKIQGWVNTEAF
TRBV7-3 ASSLQLTEQF
TRBV3-1 ASSRGGGVETQY
TRBV24-1 ATSEDRDQETQY
TRBV4-1 ASSQAKAQGPHETQY
TRBV28 ASLRGTQETQY
TRBV7-2 ASSSHQGGYEQY
TRBV5-1 ASSSEGSLYGYT
TRBV7-2 ASSLSSGGFQETQY
TRBV2 ASRPDSRRGYT
TRBV11-2 ASSLDPSYEQY
TRBV10-1 ASSDQGAGNSYEQY
TRBV25-1 ASSVSATYEQY
TRBV12-3/TRBV12-4 ASSLQGATNEKLF
TRBV10-1 ASSDTTELYGYT
TRBV4-1 ASSPPGGAREAF
TRBV20-1 SASMGGMGTEAF
TRBV5-1 ASSVTGGTADTQY